This T cell receptor (beta chain) was retrieved from a study of T-cell reconstitution after alpha-beta-depleted transplantation in children (dated by TCRdb to about 2016). In terms of the full investigation: T-cell immune reconstitution after TCRalphabeta/CD19-depleted allogeneic hematopoietic cell transplantation in children was quantitatively tracked in the study by means of TCR repertoire profiling. General findings and caveats noted by the study authors: In some patients, the high TCRbeta diversity seen at day 60 was put down to recipient T cells and intrathymic progenitors that had survived conditioning. About two months after transplant, the apparently early recovery of alphabetaT-cell counts reportedly depended on just several hundred clones that had expanded rapidly and came from non-depleted graft cells. Hyperexpanded clone frequencies declined over subsequent months; after one year, T-cell counts and TCRbeta diversity were mostly attributed to newly produced T cells.

The library was built by means of PCR. The listed sequencing device is Illumina HiSeq 2500. TCR library preparation used molecular barcoding, with unique molecular identifiers applied to normalize quantification of the TCRbeta repertoire. TCRdb reprocessing: public reads trimmed at Q25 with fastp, clones called with MiXCR, in-frame beta chains kept. Rows with a matching CDR3 protein are joined into one entry that keeps the most common DNA and genes. The sample data list roughly 300,000 distinct CDR3 sequences, and around 10% of these were observed just once. 20% to 25% of the sample is held by the ten biggest clonotypes. The CDR3 numbers 16 residues from cysteine through phenylalanine. The CDR3 DNA has 48 bases and is translated from base 1. The germline V end is reduced by 2 bases and the J end by 1 base; junction bases left unmatched: 4. Reading the germline V gene gives CDR1 SGHAT and CDR2 FQNNGV.

The treatment or condition label, as the study defines it: allogeneic hematopoietic cell transplantation with graft depleted of TCRalphabeta T cells and CD19 B cells. Transplant recipients were children who received TCRalphabeta/CD19-depleted allogeneic hematopoietic cell grafts. In its sample, this clonotype was seen many times. This clone's antigen is unknown. Per-base qualities were not stored, and no clone one base away is much larger. This specimen consisted of peripheral blood, obtained 180 days after TCRalphabeta/CD19-depleted stem cell transplant. Recombination linked TRBV11-2 to TRBJ2-1, with 8 middle bases fitting TRBD2. The TCR was taken from a male patient aged 2-15 years who had a stem cell transplant for chronic granulomatous disease, so the T cells may come from the graft donor. The DNA is TGTGCCAGCAGCTTATCCCGCGGGAGGTCCTACAATGAGCAGTTCTTC. It codes for CASSLSRGRSYNEQFF.